The rows below give T cell receptor beta chains drawn from one sample of a study of blood T cell repertoires in COVID-19. The assay was immunoSEQ multiplex PCR, and TCRdb's table has in-frame clones only and misses some. Of 100,000 or so clones listed, 88% are singletons. Material: peripheral blood. These receptor sequences come from a woman in her sixties with acute or convalescent COVID-19. Each CDR3 is given with its conserved first and last residue. A D gene is named only where the DNA matches it firmly. Size is omitted from some rows. Given values are once, few, many or a class for expanded clones.

CDR3aa,CDR3nt,v_gene,j_gene,abundance,d_gene
CASSTPGQGVGGELFF,TGTGCCAGCAGTACTCCGGGACAGGGGGTCGGCGGGGAGCTGTTTTTT,TRBV28,TRBJ2-2,.,TRBD1
CASSLEPSGDNEQFF,TGTGCCAGCAGCTTAGAACCTAGCGGGGACAATGAGCAGTTCTTC,TRBV11-2,TRBJ2-1,.,TRBD2
CASLSDRGLTYEQYF,TGTGCCAGCTTATCAGACAGGGGGCTCACCTACGAGCAGTACTTC,TRBV28,TRBJ2-7,.,TRBD1
CASSAFKLSGELFF,TGTGCCAGCAGCGCGTTTAAACTGAGCGGGGAGCTGTTTTTT,TRBV5-8,TRBJ2-2,.,.
CASSVFDRSSSGNTIYF,TGTGCCAGCAGCGTATTCGACAGGTCCTCCTCTGGAAACACCATATATTTT,TRBV9,TRBJ1-3,.,.
CASERHVDSGYTF,TGTGCCAGCGAAAGACACGTGGACAGTGGCTACACCTTC,TRBV7-9,TRBJ1-2,few,.
CASSLVANTGELFF,TGTGCCAGCAGCTTGGTAGCGAACACCGGGGAGCTGTTTTTT,TRBV7-3,TRBJ2-2,.,.
CASSRGPPHSNQPQHF,TGTGCCAGCAGCCGGGGGCCTCCCCATTCCAATCAGCCCCAGCATTTT,TRBV3-1/TRBV3-2,TRBJ1-5,few,.
CASSRTIQETQYF,TGTGCCAGCAGCAGGACTATCCAGGAGACCCAGTACTTC,TRBV11-2,TRBJ2-5,few,.
CASSSPGLLYGYTF,TGTGCCAGCAGCAGCCCTGGACTTCTCTATGGCTACACCTTC,TRBV7-9,TRBJ1-2,few,.
CASSGRDRYEQFF,TGTGCCAGCAGCGGGCGGGATAGGTATGAGCAGTTCTTC,TRBV12-3/TRBV12-4,TRBJ2-1,.,.
CATSRETSGAGYEQYF,TGTGCCACCAGCAGAGAAACTAGCGGGGCGGGCTACGAGCAGTACTTC,TRBV15,TRBJ2-7,.,TRBD2
CASKVQEDTEAFF,TGTGCCAGCAAGGTCCAGGAGGACACTGAAGCTTTCTTT,TRBV6-4,TRBJ1-1,.,.
CASSTYQAQHF,TGTGCCAGTAGTACTTATCAGGCCCAGCATTTT,TRBV19,TRBJ1-5,.,.
CASSSGSLNTEAFF,TGTGCCAGCAGTTCGGGGAGCTTGAACACTGAAGCTTTCTTT,TRBV6-5,TRBJ1-1,.,.
CASSQDSYNEQFF,TGTGCCAGCAGCCAGGACTCCTACAATGAGCAGTTCTTC,TRBV7-6,TRBJ2-1,.,.
CASSSAILGTGDNEQFF,TGTGCCAGCAGCTCCGCCATACTCGGGACAGGGGACAATGAGCAGTTCTTC,TRBV7-3,TRBJ2-1,.,TRBD1
CASSYSKGVEGTQYF,TGTGCCAGCAGTTACTCGAAGGGGGTAGAGGGGACCCAGTACTTC,TRBV6-5,TRBJ2-5,.,.
CASSFGSGSTDTQYF,TGTGCCAGCAGCTTTGGGAGCGGAAGCACAGATACGCAGTATTTT,TRBV11-2,TRBJ2-3,.,.
CASSFPQGGRELFF,TGTGCCAGCAGTTTCCCACAGGGTGGCCGGGAGCTGTTTTTT,TRBV6-6,TRBJ2-2,.,.
CASSLGLAGGTDTQYF,TGCGCCAGCAGCTTGGGACTAGCGGGAGGGACGGATACGCAGTATTTT,TRBV5-1,TRBJ2-3,.,TRBD2
CASSPAAANSYNEQFF,TGTGCCAGCTCACCAGCAGCGGCTAACTCCTACAATGAGCAGTTCTTC,TRBV18,TRBJ2-1,few,.
CASSRDREGDTEAFF,TGTGCCAGCTCCCGGGACAGGGAAGGGGACACTGAAGCTTTCTTT,TRBV7-6,TRBJ1-1,.,TRBD1
CAGLRPGQDNTEAFF,TGTGCCGGACTTCGACCGGGACAGGATAACACTGAAGCTTTCTTT,TRBV6-5,TRBJ1-1,.,TRBD1
CASSYGGTRLNEKLFF,TGTGCCAGCAGTTACGGAGGGACGCGGCTTAATGAAAAACTGTTTTTT,TRBV6-5,TRBJ1-4,.,.
CSVETNPTDTQYF,TGCAGCGTTGAAACAAACCCCACAGATACGCAGTATTTT,TRBV29-1,TRBJ2-3,.,.
CAISEFSLTSGNGNEQFF,TGTGCCATCAGTGAGTTCTCTCTGACTAGCGGGAACGGGAATGAGCAGTTCTTC,TRBV10-3,TRBJ2-1,.,TRBD2
CASSFYGGRQPQHF,TGTGCCAGCAGCTTCTATGGGGGCAGACAGCCCCAGCATTTT,TRBV27,TRBJ1-5,once,.